What follows are 8 T cell receptor beta chains derived from one specimen sequenced in a study of T cell responses to AZD1222 COVID-19 vaccine. Here immunoSEQ multiplex PCR was the method, and the copy in TCRdb shows in-frame clones only, minus some. The sample consists of about 130,000 clones, 88% of them appearing once. The sequenced sample was peripheral blood, obtained on day 0 of MenACWY control vaccination. The receptors come from an adult in good health.

J is TRBJ2-2 and V is TRBV7-3; no definite D call. Germline V CDR1 and CDR2: SGHTA, FQGTGA. Trimming took off 5 bases at V and 8 bases at J, with 18 bases between the two ends. The CDR3 contains 15 residues. The CDR3 is CASSKSPALVGELFF. CDR3 coding DNA: TGTGCCAGCAGCAAAAGCCCGGCCCTTGTGGGGGAGCTGTTTTTT.

V and J are TRBV30 and TRBJ2-7; tentative D call: TRBD1 (5 bases). The V gene's germline CDR1 is GTSNPN and CDR2 SVGIG (reference sequence). The V gene lost 0 bases and the J gene lost 0 bases, with 9 bases spanning the gap. This CDR3 has 14 residues. CDR3 DNA: TGTGCCTGGAGTGTAGACAGCCGCTCCTACGAGCAGTACTTC. Its translation: CAWSVDSRSYEQYF.

This sequence joins TRBV28 and TRBJ1-4; 11 bases map to TRBD1. Germline CDR1 MDHEN, CDR2 SYDVKM. After removal of 4 bases from V and 10 bases from J, the junction contained 8 bases not matched to a gene. The CDR3 runs 15 residues. The CDR3 protein is CASSSRTGGPGKLFF. CDR3 coding DNA: TGTGCCAGCAGTTCGAGGACAGGGGGCCCAGGAAAACTGTTTTTT. The whole variable domain, remainder taken from reference TRBV28 and TRBJ1-4, is DVKVTQSSRYLVKRTGEKVFLECVQDMDHENMFWYRQDPGLGLRLIYFSYDVKMKEKGDIPEGYSVSREKKERFSLILESASTNQTSMYLCASSSRTGGPGKLFFGSGTQLSVL.

This chain links TRBV28 with TRBJ2-3; 8 bases match TRBD2. Trimming took 9 bases from V and 1 from J; bases not matched to a gene: 6. Germline V lookup: CDR1 MDHEN, CDR2 SYDVKM. The CDR3 totals 14 residues. The CDR3 nucleotides read TGTGCCAGTAAAGCGGGAGTTCGCACAGATACGCAGTATTTT. Amino acids: CASKAGVRTDTQYF. The full variable domain, with the rest looked up from reference TRBV28 and TRBJ2-3, is DVKVTQSSRYLVKRTGEKVFLECVQDMDHENMFWYRQDPGLGLRLIYFSYDVKMKEKGDIPEGYSVSREKKERFSLILESASTNQTSMYLCASKAGVRTDTQYFGPGTRLTVL.

The chain carries TRBV7-2 and TRBJ2-7; no clear D gene. The V end lost 2 bases, the J end lost 4 bases, and 12 bases lay between the germline ends. This CDR3 has 14 amino acids. The germline CDR1 and CDR2 sequences are SGHTA and FQGNSA. The DNA for the CDR3 is TGTGCCAGCAGCTTACTAGGGATTGGGTACGAGCAGTACTTC. Translation gives CASSLLGIGYEQYF.

This clone came up a few times. V is TRBV27 and J is TRBJ1-5; TRBD1 matches at 7 bases. The trim removed 3 bases at V and 6 bases at J, leaving 5 bases unmatched. Germline-derived CDR1 and CDR2 are MNHEY and SMNVEV (reference sequence). The CDR3 spans 14 residues. In nucleotides, the CDR3 is TGTGCCAGCAGTTTGAACAGGGGTACTCAGCCCCAGCATTTT. Residues: CASSLNRGTQPQHF.

V usage is TRBV10-3 and J usage is TRBJ2-4; D possibly corresponds to TRBD2 (5 bases). Per the germline V gene, CDR1 is ENHRY and CDR2 is SYGVKD. CDR3 size: 15 residues. V lost 6 bases to trimming and J lost 5 bases, with 17 bases between them. The DNA for the CDR3 is TGTGCCATCAGCGCCGGGTCCGGCGGGCAAAACATTCAGTACTTC. It specifies CAISAGSGGQNIQYF.

The chain uses TRBV30 and TRBJ1-2; D is perhaps TRBD1 (5 bases). The CDR3 totals 13 residues. The germline CDR1 and CDR2 sequences are GTSNPN and SVGIG (reference sequence). V was shortened by 4 bases and J by 13 bases, with 22 bases between the two germline ends. The CDR3 loop reads CAWTARAGTLGTF. The CDR3 DNA reads TGTGCCTGGACGGCCCGGGCAGGGACCTTGGGCACCTTC.